A single sample gave rise to the 30 T cell receptor beta chains below, sequenced in a study of spatial heterogeneity in lung cancer. The sample's time point: sample taken at primary tumor resection. The study sequenced unsorted whole RNA from tumor, nontumor lung or frozen PBMC. MiXCR, run by TCRdb on the 5' RACE reads, gives a single entry per CDR3 protein. The data contain approximately 38,000 distinct CDR3 sequences, around 5.5% of them singletons. Sequenced here: PBMCs, sampled at surgery. These TCRs come from a male donor with early-stage non-small cell lung cancer.

The table lists this clonotype with many counts. The chain carries TRBV6-4 and TRBJ2-1; 8 nucleotides agree with TRBD1. The germline V gene encodes CDR1 MRHNA and CDR2 SNTAGT. CDR3 length: 16 residues. With 7 bases clipped from V and 1 base from J, the junction kept 9 bases outside the gene matches. This CDR3 is CASKSTGAASYNEQFF. CDR3 DNA: TGTGCCAGCAAGTCGACAGGGGCGGCTTCCTACAATGAGCAGTTCTTC.

The rearrangement joins TRBV6-5 to TRBJ1-5; D uncertain. Germline V gene lookup returns CDR1 MNHEY and CDR2 SVGAGI. The CDR3 length is 15 residues. With 4 bases removed from V and 0 bases from J, the gap between germline ends came to 10 bases. CDR3 nucleotides: TGTGCCAGCAGTTTCCGGGGTAATAGCAATCAGCCCCAGCATTTT. It codes for CASSFRGNSNQPQHF.

This clonotype was recorded many times. The gene calls are TRBV30 and TRBJ1-2; D ambiguous. Trimming took 6 bases from V and 3 from J, leaving 8 bases between them. Germline CDR1 reads GTSNPN; CDR2 reads SVGIG (reference sequence). The CDR3 loop spans 11 amino acids. CDR3 amino acids: CACGRDYGYTF. The CDR3 DNA is TGTGCCTGCGGGAGAGACTATGGCTACACCTTC.

Many counts were recorded for this clonotype. CDR3 sequence reads: CASSGRSGTPPPYEQYF. The CDR3 region has the DNA TGTGCCAGCAGCGGCCGGAGTGGCACTCCACCTCCCTACGAGCAGTACTTC. The chain uses TRBV7-8 and TRBJ2-7, with unresolved D. The CDR3 has 17 amino acids. The germline V gene has CDR1 SGHVS and CDR2 FQNEAQ. Trimming cost V 5 bases and J 2 bases, with 22 bases left between them.

The rearrangement uses TRBV7-9 and TRBJ1-2; D is uncertain. CDR1 is SEHNR and CDR2 is FQNEAQ in the germline V gene (reference sequence). Trimming removed 1 base from V and 0 bases from J, with 9 bases in between. The length of the CDR3 is 15 residues. The CDR3 sequence is CASSLDGGANYGYTF. In DNA, the CDR3 is TGTGCCAGCAGCTTAGATGGAGGAGCTAACTATGGCTACACCTTC.

The chain is built from TRBV20-1 and TRBJ2-1; the D gene could be TRBD1 or TRBD2 (6 bases each). Germline V gene data show CDR1 as DFQATT and CDR2 as SNEGSKA (reference sequence). V lost 1 base to trimming and J lost 2 bases, with 12 bases between them. This CDR3 is built from 15 residues. This CDR3 reads CSARVRGLTYNEQFF. The CDR3 DNA is TGCAGTGCTAGAGTCCGGGGGCTAACCTACAATGAGCAGTTCTTC.

Ten or more counts support this clonotype. The chain carries TRBV12-3 or TRBV12-4 and TRBJ1-1; no definite D call. The CDR3 is 11 amino acids. Deletions cut 1 base from V and 11 bases from J, with 8 bases between. The CDR3 sequence: CASSLGGRAFF. The CDR3 DNA reads as TGTGCCAGCAGTTTAGGCGGACGGGCTTTCTTT.

This clonotype has ten or more counts. The chain couples TRBV4-3 to TRBJ2-3, with 13 bases identical to TRBD2. Per the germline V gene, CDR1 is LGHNA and CDR2 is YSLEER. The trim removed 11 bases at V and 6 bases at J, leaving 11 bases unmatched. The CDR3 is 15 residues long. DNA of the CDR3: TGCGCCCGGGGACTAGCGGGGACCGATGGGGATACGCAGTATTTT. This gives the protein CARGLAGTDGDTQYF.

This clonotype was counted many times. This chain connects TRBV19 to TRBJ1-5; D not certain. This CDR3 has 15 amino acids. Trimming took off 6 bases at V and 7 bases at J, with 19 bases between the two ends. Germline V lookup: CDR1 LNHDA, CDR2 SQIVND (reference sequence). As DNA, the CDR3 is TGTGCCAGTAGCTTTTTCGACTCGGCGGGCCAGCCCCAGCATTTT. It encodes CASSFFDSAGQPQHF.

Ten or more counts support this clonotype. The V gene is TRBV12-5, the J gene TRBJ2-1, with unresolved D. V shed 3 bases and J shed 4 bases, with 1 base lying between them. Germline V gene data show CDR1 as LGHNT and CDR2 as FRNRAP. This CDR3 contains 11 residues. This chain's CDR3 is CASGLYNEQFF. The DNA for the CDR3 is TGTGCTAGTGGTTTATACAATGAGCAGTTCTTC.

In its sample, this clonotype was seen many times. The chain links TRBV6-2 or TRBV6-3 to TRBJ1-3, with unresolved D. CDR3 length: 15 residues. Looked up from germline, CDR1 is MNHEY and CDR2 is SVGEGT. V was pared by 0 bases and J by 0 bases, with 6 bases between. The CDR3 DNA reads as TGTGCCAGCAGTTACTCGCCGAGCTCTGGAAACACCATATATTTT. Translation gives CASSYSPSSGNTIYF.

The genes are TRBV5-4 and TRBJ2-5; 8 bases are shared with TRBD1. J was trimmed by 5 bases and V by 0 bases; bases with no gene match: 6. The CDR3 runs to 15 residues. The germline gives CDR1 SGHNT, CDR2 YYREEE (reference sequence). The CDR3 sequence: CASSLAAGGWETQYF. Here the CDR3 DNA reads TGTGCCAGCAGCTTGGCGGCAGGGGGCTGGGAGACCCAGTACTTC.

This clonotype was found many times. The V and J genes are TRBV20-1 and TRBJ1-3; no clear D. Germline CDR1 reads DFQATT; CDR2 reads SNEGSKA (reference sequence). This CDR3 contains 15 residues. Trimming took 0 bases from V and 0 from J, leaving 9 bases between them. The CDR3 loop is CSARDNGDSGNTIYF. Written as DNA, the CDR3 is TGCAGTGCTAGAGATAACGGGGACTCTGGAAACACCATATATTTT.

By frequency in the sample, this clonotype is medium-sized (0.01 to 0.1%). CDR3 loop: CASSLPYRTGLHYEQYF. The DNA of the CDR3 is TGTGCCAGCAGCTTACCTTATCGGACAGGTCTGCACTACGAGCAGTACTTC. This rearrangement joins TRBV11-2 to TRBJ2-7; 7 positions match TRBD1. Germline V gives CDR1 SGHAT, CDR2 FQNNGV. V was clipped by 2 bases and J by 3 bases; unmatched bases: 13. The CDR3 extends over 17 amino acids.

This clonotype was seen ten or more times. J is TRBJ1-2 and V is TRBV13, with TRBD1 identical over 7 bases. Trimming cost V 4 bases and J 5 bases; bases outside gene matches: 7. CDR3 length: 14 residues. Germline-derived CDR1 and CDR2 are PRHDT and FYEKMQ (reference sequence). The CDR3 sequence is CASSSDRASYGYTF. The CDR3 coding sequence is TGTGCCAGCAGCTCAGACAGGGCTTCATATGGCTACACCTTC.

This clonotype has ten or more counts. The rearrangement joins TRBV28 to TRBJ1-5, with 7 bases matching TRBD1. Germline V gives CDR1 MDHEN, CDR2 SYDVKM. J was trimmed by 0 bases and V by 5 bases; bases with no gene match: 7. The CDR3 sequence is 16 residues long. CDR3 bases: TGTGCCAGCAGTCCGGGACAGCCACATAGCAATCAGCCCCAGCATTTT. It is translated as CASSPGQPHSNQPQHF.

This rearrangement joins TRBV5-1 to TRBJ2-1; no firm D call. V gave up 0 bases and J gave up 0 bases, with 7 bases separating them. Germline V CDR1 and CDR2: SGHRS, YFSETQ. CDR3 size: 15 residues. The CDR3 loop is CASSLGASSYNEQFF. The CDR3 nucleotides are TGCGCCAGCAGCTTGGGAGCGAGCTCCTACAATGAGCAGTTCTTC.

This clonotype was picked up many times. The V call is TRBV5-1, the J call TRBJ1-6; D is perhaps TRBD1 (6 bases). Trimming stripped 0 bases from V and 10 bases from J, with 14 bases between. Per the germline V gene, CDR1 is SGHRS and CDR2 is YFSETQ. The CDR3 has 15 residues. Here the CDR3 reads CASSLGDTTDSPLHF. Written as DNA, the CDR3 is TGCGCCAGCAGCTTGGGGGACACTACTGACTCACCCCTCCACTTT.

V is TRBV30 and J is TRBJ1-1; 10 nucleotides match TRBD1. The CDR3 covers 12 residues. The junction had 3 bases not matched to a gene; V was cut back by 3 bases and J by 8 bases. Germline V gene sequence: CDR1 GTSNPN, CDR2 SVGIG (reference sequence). The DNA of the CDR3 is TGTGCCTGGAGGAGGGACAGGGGCGAAGCTTTCTTT. Translated: CAWRRDRGEAFF.

In its sample, this clonotype was seen many times. This rearrangement joins TRBV28 to TRBJ1-5, with a weak D call TRBD1 (5 bases). The CDR3 extends over 14 amino acids. Trimming cost V 7 bases and J 4 bases, with 14 bases left between them. Germline values: CDR1 MDHEN, CDR2 SYDVKM. The CDR3, as DNA: TGTGCCAGCACCACCCAGGGTAGTAATCAGCCCCAGCATTTT. Translated: CASTTQGSNQPQHF. The full variable domain, with the rest looked up from reference TRBV28 and TRBJ1-5, is DVKVTQSSRYLVKRTGEKVFLECVQDMDHENMFWYRQDPGLGLRLIYFSYDVKMKEKGDIPEGYSVSREKKERFSLILESASTNQTSMYLCASTTQGSNQPQHFGDGTRLSIL.

This clonotype has a count of ten or more. This rearrangement joins TRBV12-3 or TRBV12-4 to TRBJ2-3; 8 nucleotides match TRBD2. The CDR3 totals 15 residues. J lost 2 bases, V lost 4 bases, and 5 bases had no gene match. CDR3 coding DNA: TGTGCCAGCAGTTCGAGCGGGGGCCCCACAGATACGCAGTATTTT. It specifies CASSSSGGPTDTQYF.

With regard to this clonotype: A read error may explain this, as a much larger clone is one base away. This chain joins TRBV12-5 and TRBJ1-1; D uncertain. Germline assignment: CDR1 LGHNT and CDR2 FRNRAP. The CDR3 runs 13 residues. The CDR3 reads CASGLAPNIEAFF. Written as DNA, the CDR3 is TGTGCTAGTGGTTTGGCCCCAAACATTGAAGCTTTCTTT. The complete variable domain, with remaining parts taken from reference TRBV12-5 and TRBJ1-1, reads DARVTQTPRHKVTEMGQEVTMRCQPILGHNTVFWYRQTMMQGLELLAYFRNRAPLDDSGMPKDRFSAEMPDATLATLKIQPSEPRDSAVYFCASGLAPNIEAFFGQGTRLTVV.

This clonotype appeared a few times. The chain has TRBV30 and TRBJ2-7; 8 nucleotides match TRBD2. The CDR3 sequence is 15 residues long. The V gene's germline CDR1 is GTSNPN and CDR2 SVGIG (reference sequence). The trim removed 3 bases at V and 4 bases at J, leaving 11 bases unmatched. The CDR3 reads CAWRRTGGAEYEQYF. CDR3 nucleotides: TGTGCCTGGAGGAGGACGGGAGGGGCCGAATACGAGCAGTACTTC.

This rearrangement joins TRBV3-1 to TRBJ2-7; TRBD2 is a possible D gene (5 bases). CDR1 and CDR2 from the germline V gene are LGHDT and YNNKEL (reference sequence). V was trimmed by 4 bases and J by 4 bases, leaving 23 bases between them. This CDR3 has 17 amino acids. Written as DNA, the CDR3 is TGTGCCAGCAGCCTGGGGAGCGGACTGAGAGGCGCGTACGAGCAGTACTTC. Its protein is CASSLGSGLRGAYEQYF.

The chain joins TRBV7-9 to TRBJ2-2; 7 bases agree with TRBD1. CDR1 SEHNR and CDR2 FQNEAQ come from the germline V gene (reference sequence). Germline trimming cut 2 bases from V and 2 bases from J; bases unmatched to any gene: 2. This CDR3 contains 15 residues. CDR3 bases: TGTGCCAGCAGCTTACGACAGGGAAACACCGGGGAGCTGTTTTTT. Protein: CASSLRQGNTGELFF.

The sample holds many counts of this clonotype. The V gene is TRBV10-1, the J gene TRBJ1-1; TRBD1 matches 7 bases. The V segment lost 0 bases and the J segment 1 base; nucleotides outside the gene matches: 8. This CDR3 contains 17 residues. Germline CDR1 reads WNHNN; CDR2 reads SYGVQD (reference sequence). CDR3 bases: TGCGCCAGCAGTGAGTCTTTGCTACAGGGGAAGAACACTGAAGCTTTCTTT. It translates to CASSESLLQGKNTEAFF.

This clonotype came up many times. This chain links TRBV6-1 with TRBJ1-5, with a weak D call TRBD1 (6 bases). This CDR3 contains 15 residues. Between the trimmed V and J ends, which lost 0 bases and 3 bases, there was a span of 9 bases. The germline V gene has CDR1 MNHNS and CDR2 SASEGT. In DNA form, the CDR3 reads TGTGCCAGCAGTGAAGCAAGGACAGACAATCAGCCCCAGCATTTT. Translated, it gives CASSEARTDNQPQHF.

This clonotype was found many times. The rearrangement links TRBV27 to TRBJ1-2; TRBD1 aligns across 9 bases. CDR1 is MNHEY, CDR2 SMNVEV, per germline (reference sequence). The CDR3 runs 15 residues. V lost 3 bases to trimming and J lost 4 bases; unmatched junction nucleotides: 6. DNA for the CDR3: TGTGCCAGCAGTTTTCGGACAGGGGTTGGCTATGGCTACACCTTC. It is translated as CASSFRTGVGYGYTF.

This clonotype was recorded a few times. V and J are TRBV20-1 and TRBJ2-6, with D possibly being TRBD1 (6 bases). CDR1 DFQATT and CDR2 SNEGSKA come from the germline V gene (reference sequence). This CDR3 contains 18 residues. V lost 2 bases, J lost 2 bases, and 19 bases lay in between. CDR3 bases: TGCAGTGCTAGAACCACAGGGTCGCAGAGGGCTGGGGCCAACGTCCTGACTTTC. Residues: CSARTTGSQRAGANVLTF.

This clonotype was recorded at least ten times. V and J are TRBV11-2 and TRBJ2-7, with a weak D call TRBD2 (5 bases). CDR3 length equals 12 residues. Germline values: CDR1 SGHAT, CDR2 FQNNGV. Trimming pared 5 bases from V and 6 bases from J, leaving 11 bases between. The CDR3 nucleotides read TGTGCCAGCAGCCCCCGGGGAAGCGAGCAGTACTTC. This codes for CASSPRGSEQYF.